This passage covers 6 T cell receptor beta chains from one sample sequenced in a study of T cell clonotyping in hematopoietic cell transplantation. Time point in this sample: recipient sample about 28 days before transplant, after cytoreduction. TCRdb's copy holds only in-frame clones and misses some; the assay was immunoSEQ multiplex PCR. Among about 76,000 clones listed, 90% to 96% were seen once. Sequences were derived from peripheral blood mononuclear cells, sampled before stem cell transplant. Every receptor here comes from a woman aged 50 to 60 with acute myeloid leukemia. Some clones in this sample may be carry-over from other donors' samples.

The chain has TRBV11-2 and TRBJ2-7; perhaps TRBD2 as D (6 bases). The CDR3 has 16 residues. Germline lookup yields CDR1 SGHAT and CDR2 FQNNGV. Between the trimmed V and J ends, which lost 4 bases and 3 bases, there was a span of 19 bases. CDR3 DNA: TGTGCCAGCAGCTCCCACCTACGGGAGAGAGGCTACGAGCAGTACTTC. Residues: CASSSHLRERGYEQYF.

The V gene is TRBV6-1, the J gene TRBJ2-7; D could derive from TRBD1 or TRBD2 (5 bases each). The V gene lost 2 bases and the J gene lost 2 bases, with 10 bases spanning the gap. CDR1 is MNHNS and CDR2 is SASEGT in the germline V gene. This CDR3 is 14 amino acids long. The CDR3 DNA is TGTGCCAGCAGTGAATACGAGGGGACCTACGAGCAGTACTTC. Translating gives CASSEYEGTYEQYF.

The J gene is TRBJ1-4, the V gene TRBV2; the D gene is possibly TRBD1 (6 bases). The CDR3 is 14 amino acids. The germline CDR1 and CDR2 sequences are SNHLY and FYNNEI. The V end lost 6 bases, the J end lost 6 bases, and 14 bases lay between the germline ends. The CDR3 region has the DNA TGTGCCAGCAGGAGGACAGTCGGGGATGAAAAACTGTTTTTT. Its protein product is CASRRTVGDEKLFF.

J is TRBJ1-4 and V is TRBV5-1; no reliable D call. CDR1 and CDR2 (germline): SGHRS, YFSETQ. The CDR3 covers 13 residues. V was pared by 7 bases and J by 5 bases, with 12 bases between. The CDR3: CASSADSNEKLFF. CDR3 nucleotide sequence: TGCGCCAGCTCCGCAGACTCGAATGAAAAACTGTTTTTT.

CDR3 DNA sequence: TGTGCCAGCCATCGGGCGGGGATGAGAGGCTACACCTTC. It codes for CASHRAGMRGYTF. This chain joins TRBV19 and TRBJ1-2, with D hard to call. The CDR3 contains 13 residues. V lost 9 bases and J lost 8, with 19 bases in between. Germline CDR1 and CDR2: LNHDA and SQIVND (reference sequence). The variable domain in full, completed from reference TRBV19 and TRBJ1-2, reads DGGITQSPKYLFRKEGQNVTLSCEQNLNHDAMYWYRQDPGQGLRLIYYSQIVNDFQKGDIAEGYSVSREKKESFPLTVTSAQKNPTAFYLCASHRAGMRGYTFGSGTRLTVV.

The chain uses TRBV25-1 and TRBJ1-1; TRBD1 matches 7 bases. The CDR3 is 14 amino acids. The V gene end was trimmed by 6 bases and the J gene end by 4 bases; junction bases not matched to a gene: 8. The germline V gene encodes CDR1 MGHDK and CDR2 SYGVNS. The chain's CDR3 is CASRSGGMRTEAFF. The CDR3 bases are TGTGCCAGCAGATCAGGGGGGATGCGCACTGAAGCTTTCTTT.